This T cell receptor beta chain was identified during a study of blood T cell repertoires in COVID-19. Study context: There were acute and convalescent COVID-19 samples, and they came from the United States, Italy and Spain. Sources were T cells, B-cell-depleted T cells, or PBMCs; the material itself was cDNA or gDNA.

Trimming removed 0 bases from V and 11 bases from J, with 11 bases in between. This CDR3 contains 13 residues. Germline V CDR1 and CDR2: SGHTA, FQGNSA. Original analysis: Nucleated cell number was recorded as an estimate derived from reference gene primer amplification. Produced via immunoSEQ multiplex PCR; TCRdb's table is partial and in-frame only. V, J and clone size are those of that table, while D and trimming were read from the DNA. This sample has about 200,000 clones, with about 85% found just once. This chain connects TRBV7-2 to TRBJ2-1; possibly TRBD1 for D (5 bases). The clonotype was recovered from a man in his 60s with active or convalescent COVID-19. What was sequenced was peripheral blood. CDR3 amino acids: CASSLALSGKQFF. As DNA, the CDR3 is TGTGCCAGCAGCTTAGCGCTTTCAGGGAAGCAGTTCTTC.